Listed below are T cell receptor beta chains from one sample, sequenced in a study of long-term antiretroviral therapy in people with HIV. TCRdb's copy holds only in-frame clones and misses some; the assay was immunoSEQ multiplex PCR. The sample records around 43,000 clones, approximately 94% being singletons. Sequenced material: unsorted PBMCs, taken 9 to 9.5 years after starting antiretroviral therapy. These receptors originate from a man aged 25-45 years with HIV. CDR3s include the opening cysteine and the closing phenylalanine or tryptophan. The D gene is left open where the match is weak. Clone size is given for some rows only: seen once, a few or many times, or a class if the clone is expanded.

>TRBV10-1|medium-sized|.|TRBJ2-3
CARITGTITDTQYF
TGCGCCAGGATAACAGGGACGATCACAGATACGCAGTATTTT
>TRBV9|.|TRBD1|TRBJ1-2
CASSVSTGAGGYTF
TGTGCCAGCAGCGTCTCGACAGGGGCTGGTGGCTACACCTTC
>TRBV4-1|once|.|TRBJ1-5
CASSQGTDYQPQHF
TGCGCCAGCAGCCAAGGGACAGATTATCAGCCCCAGCATTTT
>TRBV11-1|.|.|TRBJ2-3
CASSPSLGTDTQYF
TGTGCCAGCAGCCCTTCATTGGGCACAGATACGCAGTATTTT
>TRBV6-5|.|TRBD1|TRBJ2-2
CASSDLRGPGELFF
TGTGCCAGCAGTGACCTCAGGGGGCCCGGGGAGCTGTTTTTT
>TRBV7-2|.|.|TRBJ2-1
CASSIYGEQFF
TGTGCCAGCAGTATCTATGGTGAGCAGTTCTTC
>TRBV6-5|.|.|TRBJ2-2
CASRGQPNTGELFF
TGTGCCAGTCGGGGACAACCGAACACCGGGGAGCTGTTTTTT
>TRBV9|.|.|TRBJ2-6
CASKNSLFSGANVLTF
TGTGCCAGCAAGAACAGCCTTTTTTCTGGGGCCAACGTCCTGACTTTC
>TRBV2|.|.|TRBJ2-1
CASRRGTGPGEQFF
TGTGCCAGCAGGAGGGGCACAGGTCCAGGTGAGCAGTTCTTC
>TRBV2|.|.|TRBJ1-3
CASGGAAGNTIYF
TGTGCCAGCGGGGGGGCTGCTGGAAACACCATATATTTT
>TRBV7-6|.|TRBD1|TRBJ2-3
CASSVIAGGVDTQYF
TGTGCCAGCAGCGTCATCGCAGGGGGAGTGGATACGCAGTATTTT
>TRBV2|.|.|TRBJ2-7
CASSEYSGYEQYF
TGTGCCAGCAGTGAATACTCGGGGTACGAGCAGTACTTC
>TRBV15|.|.|TRBJ2-2
CATSRPSRGADTGELFF
TGTGCCACCAGCAGACCCAGTCGGGGGGCCGACACCGGGGAGCTGTTTTTT
>TRBV2|.|TRBD1|TRBJ1-5
CASSLQGRSNQPQHF
TGTGCCAGCAGTTTACAGGGGAGAAGCAATCAGCCCCAGCATTTT
>TRBV11-1|.|.|TRBJ2-5
CASSLAERETQYF
TGTGCCAGCAGCTTAGCAGAACGAGAGACCCAGTACTTC
>TRBV21-1|.|.|TRBJ1-6
CASSTRGQGRTPLHF
TGTGCCAGCAGCACAAGGGGACAGGGAAGGACACCCCTCCACTTT
>TRBV6-5|.|.|TRBJ1-1
CASEDGGNTEAFF
TGTGCCAGCGAGGACGGAGGGAACACTGAAGCTTTCTTT
>TRBV19|.|.|TRBJ1-4
CASSASPWLTTNEKLFF
TGTGCCAGCAGCGCTTCGCCGTGGCTTACAACTAATGAAAAACTGTTTTTT
>TRBV19|.|.|TRBJ2-1
CASSRATSSYNEQFF
TGTGCCAGTAGTAGGGCGACGAGCTCCTACAATGAGCAGTTCTTC
>TRBV9|.|TRBD1|TRBJ1-6
CASSVAPDRGKSPLHF
TGTGCCAGCAGCGTAGCCCCTGACAGGGGCAAGTCACCCCTCCACTTT
>TRBV28|.|TRBD1|TRBJ1-2
CASSLLRGAGYGYTF
TGTGCCAGCAGTTTACTCAGGGGGGCGGGCTATGGCTACACCTTC
>TRBV5-4|.|.|TRBJ2-5
CASSLKAQETQYF
TGTGCCAGCAGCTTGAAGGCCCAAGAGACCCAGTACTTC
>TRBV5-5|.|.|TRBJ1-2
CASSLGTQPNYGYTF
TGTGCCAGCAGCTTGGGCACCCAACCTAACTATGGCTACACCTTC
>TRBV7-9|.|.|TRBJ1-6
CASSSTESPLHF
TGTGCCAGCAGCTCGACGGAGTCACCCCTCCACTTT
>TRBV5-1|.|.|TRBJ2-5
CASSRGGTGYQETQYF
TGCGCCAGCTCCCGGGGGGGGACAGGCTACCAAGAGACCCAGTACTTC
>TRBV9|.|.|TRBJ1-1
CASSVGGDDTEAFF
TGTGCCAGCAGCGTAGGGGGGGATGACACTGAAGCTTTCTTT
>TRBV4-1|.|.|TRBJ1-1
CASSQEHPRAANTEAFF
TGCGCCAGCAGCCAAGAACACCCCCGGGCTGCGAACACTGAAGCTTTCTTT
>TRBV7-3|.|.|TRBJ2-2
CATGAAGELFF
TGTGCCACAGGGGCTGCCGGGGAGCTGTTTTTT
>TRBV10-3|.|.|TRBJ2-2
CAISASTDTGELFF
TGTGCCATCAGTGCGAGCACCGACACCGGGGAGCTGTTTTTT
>TRBV7-6|.|TRBD1|TRBJ1-2
CASSSPRQGDGYTF
TGTGCCAGCAGCTCACCACGACAGGGGGATGGCTACACCTTC
>TRBV19|.|TRBD1|TRBJ2-2
CASSTGQGSGELFF
TGTGCCAGTAGTACCGGACAGGGCTCCGGGGAGCTGTTTTTT
>TRBV2|.|.|TRBJ2-7
CASSEGVRRPYEQYF
TGTGCCAGCAGTGAAGGAGTCAGGCGGCCCTACGAGCAGTACTTC
>TRBV5-1|.|.|TRBJ2-5
CASSIRGGKGETQYF
TGCGCCAGCAGTATCCGTGGGGGCAAGGGGGAGACCCAGTACTTC